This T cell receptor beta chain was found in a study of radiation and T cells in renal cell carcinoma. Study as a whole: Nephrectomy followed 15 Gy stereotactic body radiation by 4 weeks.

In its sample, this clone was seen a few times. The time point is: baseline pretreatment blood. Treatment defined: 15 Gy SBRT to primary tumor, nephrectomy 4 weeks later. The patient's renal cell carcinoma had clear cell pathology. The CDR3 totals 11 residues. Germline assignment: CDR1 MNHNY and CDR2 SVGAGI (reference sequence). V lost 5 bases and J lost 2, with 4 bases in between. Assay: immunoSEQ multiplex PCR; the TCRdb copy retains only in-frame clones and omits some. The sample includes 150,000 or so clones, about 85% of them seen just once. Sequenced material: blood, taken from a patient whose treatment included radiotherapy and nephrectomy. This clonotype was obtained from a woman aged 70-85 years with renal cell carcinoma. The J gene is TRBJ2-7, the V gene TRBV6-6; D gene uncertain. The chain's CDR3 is CASSAAYEQYF. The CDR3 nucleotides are TGTGCCAGCAGTGCAGCCTACGAGCAGTACTTC.